Following are 11 T cell receptor beta chains from one sample sequenced in a study of cytotoxic CD8 clonotypes in ibrutinib-treated CLL. Some clones are missing from TCRdb's copy, which holds only in-frame ones; the method was immunoSEQ multiplex PCR. Of around 92,000 clones listed, 60% to 80% are singletons. The sample in question was PBMCs, obtained after 24 months of ibrutinib treatment. These receptors were taken from a human donor with chronic lymphocytic leukemia.

The V call is TRBV28, the J call TRBJ2-7, with a tentative D call TRBD2 (5 bases). V lost 6 bases to trimming and J lost 2 bases, with 8 bases between them. The CDR3 has 12 amino acids. The germline CDR1 and CDR2 sequences are MDHEN and SYDVKM. Here the CDR3 DNA reads TGTGCCAGCAGAGCGCGGGCCTACGAGCAGTACTTC. This codes for CASRARAYEQYF.

In this sample, this clone turned up a few times. The CDR3 loop reads CASSLGLAGVNYNEQFF. The CDR3, as DNA: TGTGCCAGCAGCTTAGGGCTAGCGGGAGTAAATTACAATGAGCAGTTCTTC. The chain employs TRBV7-6 and TRBJ2-1; TRBD2 aligns across 10 bases. This CDR3 comprises 17 residues. Trimming took 1 base from V and 4 from J; bases not matched to a gene: 7. Germline V gives CDR1 SGHVS, CDR2 FNYEAQ.

In nucleotides, the CDR3 is TGCGCCAGCAGCCGTACCGGGACTAGGGGAGAGACCCAGTACTTC. Encoded protein: CASSRTGTRGETQYF. The chain joins TRBV4-1 to TRBJ2-5; 8 bases agree with TRBD2. V shed 4 bases, J shed 4 bases, and the junction held 8 bases outside the gene matches. There are 15 residues in the CDR3. The germline V gene has CDR1 MGHRA and CDR2 YSYEKL.

This rearrangement joins TRBV19 to TRBJ1-1, with 9 positions matching TRBD1. This CDR3 has 14 residues. Germline V gene lookup returns CDR1 LNHDA and CDR2 SQIVND (reference sequence). V lost 5 bases and J lost 3; bases outside the gene matches: 4. CDR3 amino acids: CASSARDRDTEAFF. CDR3 coding DNA: TGTGCCAGTAGTGCCCGGGACAGGGACACTGAAGCTTTCTTT.

This chain joins TRBV2 and TRBJ2-5; TRBD2 agrees at 7 bases. The CDR3 spans 18 residues. Looked up from germline, CDR1 is SNHLY and CDR2 is FYNNEI. The J segment lost 3 bases and the V segment lost 3 bases, leaving 16 bases of the junction unmatched. Here the CDR3 reads CASSEALAEVGTKETQYF. The CDR3 DNA reads TGTGCCAGCAGTGAGGCTCTAGCGGAGGTGGGCACTAAAGAGACCCAGTACTTC.

V and J are TRBV5-5 and TRBJ2-3; D is possibly TRBD1 (5 bases). CDR3 length: 14 amino acids. Germline assignment: CDR1 SGHKS and CDR2 YYEKEE (reference sequence). The V gene lost 4 bases and the J gene lost 2 bases, with 11 bases spanning the gap. As DNA, the CDR3 is TGTGCCAGCAGCAATCAGGGATACACAGATACGCAGTATTTT. Translation: CASSNQGYTDTQYF.

This sequence joins TRBV2 and TRBJ2-3; TRBD1 aligns across 7 bases. This CDR3 has 14 residues. Trimming at V came to 5 bases and at J to 5 bases, leaving 7 bases not matched to a gene. Germline V lookup: CDR1 SNHLY, CDR2 FYNNEI. CDR3 sequence: CASSRQGEGDTQYF. CDR3 DNA: TGTGCCAGCAGTCGCCAGGGGGAAGGAGATACGCAGTATTTT.

The V gene is TRBV5-1, the J gene TRBJ2-3; 11 bases fit TRBD2. This CDR3 is built from 15 residues. The V gene end was trimmed by 3 bases and the J gene end by 4 bases; junction bases not matched to a gene: 4. CDR1 and CDR2 from the germline V gene are SGHRS and YFSETQ. The CDR3, as DNA: TGCGCCAGCAGCTCGACTAGCGGGAATGCAGATACGCAGTATTTT. It codes for CASSSTSGNADTQYF.

In its sample, this clone was seen once. The sample has other DNA sequences that encode this CDR3 too. The chain has TRBV2 and TRBJ1-5; possible D gene TRBD1, 5 bases. The CDR3 is 13 residues long. V lost 6 bases and J 3 bases, leaving 9 bases between the germline ends. Germline V CDR1 and CDR2: SNHLY, FYNNEI. Here the CDR3 DNA reads TGTGCCAGCAGCCCGGGGCCCAATCAGCCCCAGCATTTT. Translating gives CASSPGPNQPQHF.

A few counts support this clone. This chain joins TRBV27 and TRBJ1-2; TRBD1 matches 11 bases. V dropped 2 bases and J dropped 2; count of bases not matched to a gene: 7. CDR1 MNHEY and CDR2 SMNVEV come from the germline V gene (reference sequence). There are 17 residues in the CDR3. CDR3 DNA: TGTGCCAGCAGTTTAACCGGGACAGGGGGTATAAACTATGGCTACACCTTC. Translation: CASSLTGTGGINYGYTF.

This chain joins TRBV7-9 and TRBJ2-7; possibly TRBD2 for D (6 bases). Trimming left V 5 bases short and J 4 bases short, with 18 bases between. The CDR3 runs to 15 residues. Germline loops: CDR1 SEHNR, CDR2 FQNEAQ (reference sequence). The CDR3 here is CASSRPGLLAYEQYF. DNA of the CDR3: TGTGCCAGCAGCCGCCCGGGACTCTTAGCTTACGAGCAGTACTTC.